A single sample gave rise to the 20 T cell receptor beta chains below, sequenced in a study of T cell responses to AZD1222 COVID-19 vaccine. Measured with immunoSEQ multiplex PCR; TCRdb has only the in-frame clones, and not every one. The profile covers roughly 100,000 clones, with around nine tenths appearing a single time and less than 4% taken by the ten largest. Sample: peripheral blood, taken 28 days after the second dose of the MenACWY control vaccine. The receptors shown here come from an adult who received the MenACWY meningococcal vaccine as a control.

This sequence joins TRBV4-3 and TRBJ1-6; D gene ambiguous. The CDR3 consists of 17 residues. Between the trimmed V and J ends, which lost 0 bases and 1 base, there was a span of 10 bases. CDR1 and CDR2 (germline): LGHNA, YSLEER. The CDR3 protein is CASSQDRWVSYNSPLHF. In DNA, the CDR3 is TGCGCCAGCAGCCAAGACAGATGGGTTTCCTATAATTCACCCCTCCACTTT.

The rearrangement links TRBV3-1 (or the pseudogene TRBV3-2) to TRBJ2-1, with D tentatively TRBD1 (6 bases). Germline V gene lookup returns CDR1 LGHDT and CDR2 YNNKEL (reference sequence). V lost 1 base to trimming and J lost 6 bases, with 10 bases between them. This CDR3 is 14 amino acids long. The CDR3 coding sequence is TGTGCCAGCAGCCAAGTTAAACAGGGCAATGAGCAGTTCTTC. Translated: CASSQVKQGNEQFF.

CDR3 sequence (DNA): TGTGCCACCAGTGAACAGCACACAGATACGCAGTATTTT. Amino acid sequence: CATSEQHTDTQYF. The genes are TRBV24-1 and TRBJ2-3, with D uncertain. The ends were cut back, 4 bases at V and 2 bases at J, with 6 bases in the middle. The V gene's germline CDR1 is KGHDR and CDR2 SFDVKD. The CDR3 runs 13 residues.

This clone was counted between two and nine times. The chain combines TRBV6-2 or TRBV6-3 with TRBJ2-5, with 8 bases identical to TRBD1. With 5 bases clipped from V and 1 base from J, the junction kept 15 bases outside the gene matches. CDR3 length equals 18 residues. CDR1 is MNHEY, CDR2 SVGEGT, per germline. The CDR3 sequence is CASSKPRQGQRFQETQYF. The CDR3, as DNA: TGTGCCAGCAGTAAACCAAGACAGGGGCAACGTTTCCAAGAGACCCAGTACTTC.

Only one count was recorded for this clone. The V and J genes are TRBV7-2 and TRBJ2-7, with D unclear. The CDR3 totals 13 residues. Trimming cost V 5 bases and J 4 bases, with 12 bases left between them. Germline loops: CDR1 SGHTA, CDR2 FQGNSA. The CDR3 bases are TGTGCCAGCAGCGGGCCTCCGTTGTACGAGCAGTACTTC. This codes for CASSGPPLYEQYF.

The V gene is TRBV4-3, the J gene TRBJ2-7; the D gene is possibly TRBD2 (7 bases). The CDR3 spans 15 residues. The V end was cut by 0 bases, the J end by 0 bases, with 9 bases between. The germline CDR1 and CDR2 sequences are LGHNA and YSLEER. The CDR3: CASSQEGGPSYEQYF. The DNA of the CDR3 is TGCGCCAGCAGCCAAGAGGGGGGGCCCTCCTACGAGCAGTACTTC.

The count of this clone is one. The chain couples TRBV30 to TRBJ1-2; no reliable D call. The CDR3 is 16 residues long. V was clipped by 3 bases and J by 4 bases, with 21 bases between them. Germline V CDR1 and CDR2: GTSNPN, SVGIG (reference sequence). CDR3 sequence (DNA): TGTGCCTGGAGGGGTTTAGCCTTCGGGGATCGCTATGGCTACACCTTC. Translation: CAWRGLAFGDRYGYTF. Supplemented by reference TRBV30 and TRBJ1-2, the full variable domain reads SQTIHQWPATLVQPVGSPLSLECTVEGTSNPNLYWYRQAAGRGLQLLFYSVGIGQISSEVPQNLSASRPQDRQFILSSKKLLLSDSGFYLCAWRGLAFGDRYGYTFGSGTRLTVV.

V usage is TRBV5-4 and J usage is TRBJ1-3; TRBD1 matches 7 bases. CDR1 and CDR2 from the germline V gene are SGHNT and YYREEE (reference sequence). Germline trimming cut 4 bases from V and 0 bases from J; bases unmatched to any gene: 1. The CDR3 extends over 14 amino acids. CDR3 protein: CASSPGGSGNTIYF. The DNA for the CDR3 is TGTGCCAGCAGCCCAGGGGGCTCTGGAAACACCATATATTTT.

This clone was recorded only once. The chain couples TRBV6-5 to TRBJ1-4; 9 nucleotides match TRBD1. V dropped 4 bases and J dropped 6; count of bases not matched to a gene: 6. Germline V gene data show CDR1 as MNHEY and CDR2 as SVGAGI. The length of the CDR3 is 15 residues. The CDR3 coding sequence is TGTGCCAGCAGTTCCCCCCGGACAGGGGATGAAAAACTGTTTTTT. It yields the protein CASSSPRTGDEKLFF.

V and J are TRBV24-1 and TRBJ1-2; 12 nucleotides match TRBD1. The CDR3 is 17 amino acids. V shed 3 bases, J shed 5 bases, and the junction held 9 bases outside the gene matches. Germline-derived CDR1 and CDR2 are KGHDR and SFDVKD. The CDR3 protein is CATSDTGTGGQSYGYTF. The DNA for the CDR3 is TGTGCCACCAGTGATACCGGGACAGGGGGCCAATCGTATGGCTACACCTTC.

The CDR3 coding sequence is TGTGCCAGCTCACGTCAACAGGGGTCAGCTAACTATGGCTACACCTTC. Its protein is CASSRQQGSANYGYTF. This sequence joins TRBV18 and TRBJ1-2, with 7 bases lining up with TRBD1. Germline V lookup: CDR1 KGHSH, CDR2 LQKENI. The trim removed 4 bases at V and 0 bases at J, leaving 8 bases unmatched. The CDR3 has 16 residues.

J is TRBJ1-1 and V is TRBV9; D unclear. This CDR3 is 14 amino acids long. Trimming removed 3 bases from V and 0 bases from J, with 9 bases in between. Per germline, CDR1 SGDLS and CDR2 YYNGEE. The CDR3 nucleotides are TGTGCCAGCAGCGCCGGGTTTTTGAACACTGAAGCTTTCTTT. This codes for CASSAGFLNTEAFF.

The chain joins TRBV7-9 to TRBJ1-5, with D unresolved. The V end lost 4 bases, the J end lost 4 bases, and 8 bases lay between the germline ends. CDR1 is SEHNR, CDR2 FQNEAQ, per germline (reference sequence). CDR3 length: 13 residues. CDR3 in DNA: TGTGCCAGCAGCTCGGATATTAATCAGCCCCAGCATTTT. Translation: CASSSDINQPQHF.

This chain connects TRBV3-1 (or the pseudogene TRBV3-2) to TRBJ1-2; 9 bases are a match to TRBD1. CDR1 and CDR2 from the germline V gene are LGHDT and YNNKEL (reference sequence). This CDR3 spans 10 amino acids. The CDR3, as DNA: TGTGGGACAGGGGACTATGGCTACACCTTC. Protein product: CGTGDYGYTF.

This chain joins TRBV28 and TRBJ2-6; D might be TRBD1 (6 bases). The CDR3 covers 18 residues. CDR1 is MDHEN, CDR2 SYDVKM, per germline. Deletions cut 3 bases from V and 0 bases from J, with 15 bases between. In DNA, the CDR3 is TGTGCCAGCAGTTTCCAGACAGGCGCCAGCTCTGGGGCCAACGTCCTGACTTTC. Residues: CASSFQTGASSGANVLTF.

CDR3 sequence (DNA): TGTGCCAGCAGCGTAGGGGGCGAGGAGACCCAGTACTTC. Translation: CASSVGGEETQYF. The chain combines TRBV9 with TRBJ2-5, with a weak D call TRBD1 (5 bases). This CDR3 is built from 13 residues. Germline V gene lookup returns CDR1 SGDLS and CDR2 YYNGEE. Deletions cut 0 bases from V and 5 bases from J, with 8 bases between. Drawing the rest from reference TRBV9 and TRBJ2-5, the complete variable domain is DSGVTQTPKHLITATGQRVTLRCSPRSGDLSVYWYQQSLDQGLQFLIQYYNGEERAKGNILERFSAQQFPDLHSELNLSSLELGDSALYFCASSVGGEETQYFGPGTRLLVL.

The chain uses TRBV5-6 and TRBJ1-2, with D perhaps TRBD1 (6 bases). Trimming cost V 1 base and J 5 bases, with 12 bases left between them. Per germline, CDR1 SGHDT and CDR2 YYEEEE. The CDR3 runs to 14 residues. CDR3 region: CASSLQQGWYGYTF. The CDR3 DNA sequence: TGTGCCAGCAGCTTGCAACAGGGCTGGTATGGCTACACCTTC. Full variable domain (rest looked up from reference TRBV5-6 and TRBJ1-2): DAGVTQSPTHLIKTRGQQVTLRCSPKSGHDTVSWYQQALGQGPQFIFQYYEEEERQRGNFPDRFSGHQFPNYSSELNVNALLLGDSALYLCASSLQQGWYGYTFGSGTRLTVV.

For the CDR3, the DNA is TGTGCCAGCAGCCAACGATGGCAGGGGAACACTAATGAAAAACTGTTTTTT. Translation: CASSQRWQGNTNEKLFF. The chain uses TRBV7-3 and TRBJ1-4, with a possible D match to TRBD1 (6 bases). The germline V gene encodes CDR1 SGHTA and CDR2 FQGTGA. Trimming pared 5 bases from V and 2 bases from J, leaving 18 bases between. The CDR3 covers 17 residues.

This clone occurred once. This chain joins TRBV12-3 or TRBV12-4 and TRBJ1-2, with 8 bases that match TRBD1. This CDR3 comprises 13 residues. The V segment lost 5 bases and the J segment 6 bases; nucleotides outside the gene matches: 5. CDR3 amino acids: CASSTGQGHGYTF. The CDR3 DNA reads as TGTGCCAGCAGTACAGGACAGGGACATGGCTACACCTTC.

The chain combines TRBV7-2 with TRBJ1-5; D call uncertain. Trimming stripped 3 bases from V and 4 bases from J, with 4 bases between. CDR1 and CDR2 (germline): SGHTA, FQGNSA. CDR3 length: 12 residues. CDR3: CASSFVNQPQHF. CDR3 bases: TGTGCCAGCAGCTTCGTTAATCAGCCCCAGCATTTT.